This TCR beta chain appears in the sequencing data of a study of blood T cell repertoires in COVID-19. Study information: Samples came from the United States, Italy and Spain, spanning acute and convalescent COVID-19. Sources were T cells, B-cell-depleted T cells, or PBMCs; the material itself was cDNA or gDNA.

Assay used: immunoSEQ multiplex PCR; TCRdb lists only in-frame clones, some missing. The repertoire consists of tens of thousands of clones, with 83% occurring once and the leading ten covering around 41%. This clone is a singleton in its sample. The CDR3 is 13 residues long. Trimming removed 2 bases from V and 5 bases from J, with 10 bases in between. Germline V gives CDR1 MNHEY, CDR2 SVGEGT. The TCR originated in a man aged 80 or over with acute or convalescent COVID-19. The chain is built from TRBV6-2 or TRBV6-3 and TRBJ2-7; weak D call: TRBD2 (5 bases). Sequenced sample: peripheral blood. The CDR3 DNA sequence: TGTGCCAGCAGTTACCCGGCGAGGGACGAGCAGTACTTC. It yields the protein CASSYPARDEQYF.